This TCR beta chain was sequenced during a study of blood T cell repertoires in COVID-19. The CDR3 sequence is 14 residues long. The V and J ends lost 3 bases and 5 bases respectively, with 13 bases between them. Germline V gene data show CDR1 as LGHDT and CDR2 as YNNKEL (reference sequence). This table comes from immunoSEQ multiplex PCR, and its TCRdb copy is limited to in-frame clones, with some not included. Altogether about 89,000 clones are present, 65% to 85% being singletons, with the ten largest covering more than 6%. The source is a man in his sixties or seventies with COVID-19, enrolled during active disease. Sequencing used peripheral blood. The genes are TRBV3-1 (or the pseudogene TRBV3-2) and TRBJ1-1, with D possibly matching TRBD1 (6 bases). CDR3: CASSQAQGRTEAFF. The CDR3 DNA follows: TGTGCCAGCAGCCAGGCACAGGGAAGGACTGAAGCTTTCTTT.